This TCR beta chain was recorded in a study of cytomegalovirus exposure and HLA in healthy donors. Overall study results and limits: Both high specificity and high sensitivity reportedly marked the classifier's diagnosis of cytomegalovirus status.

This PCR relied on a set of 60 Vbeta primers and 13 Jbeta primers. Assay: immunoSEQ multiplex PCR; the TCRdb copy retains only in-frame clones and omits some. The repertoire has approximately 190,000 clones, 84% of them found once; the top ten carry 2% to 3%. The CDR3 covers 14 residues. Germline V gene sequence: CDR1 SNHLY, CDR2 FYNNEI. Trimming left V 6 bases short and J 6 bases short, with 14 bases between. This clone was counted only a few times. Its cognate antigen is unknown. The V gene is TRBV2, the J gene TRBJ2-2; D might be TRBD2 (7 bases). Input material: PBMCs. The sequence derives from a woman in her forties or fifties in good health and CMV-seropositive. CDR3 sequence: CASRPGGGSGELFF. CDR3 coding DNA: TGTGCCAGCAGACCGGGGGGCGGCTCCGGGGAGCTGTTTTTT.